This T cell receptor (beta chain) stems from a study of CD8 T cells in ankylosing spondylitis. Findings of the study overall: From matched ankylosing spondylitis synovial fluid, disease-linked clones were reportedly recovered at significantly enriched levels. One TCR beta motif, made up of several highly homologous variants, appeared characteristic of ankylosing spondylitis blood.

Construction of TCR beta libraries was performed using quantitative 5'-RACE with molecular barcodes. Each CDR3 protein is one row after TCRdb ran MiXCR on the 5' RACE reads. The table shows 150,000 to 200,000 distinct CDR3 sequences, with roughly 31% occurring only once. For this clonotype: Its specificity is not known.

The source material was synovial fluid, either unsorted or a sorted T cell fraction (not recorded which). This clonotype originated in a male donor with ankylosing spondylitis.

The CDR3 region is CASSPQGRYNEQYF. CDR3 in DNA: TGTGCCAGCAGCCCCCAGGGTCGGTATAACGAGCAGTACTTC. V usage is TRBV7-2 and J usage is TRBJ2-7; possible D gene TRBD1, 5 bases. CDR3 size: 14 residues. V was trimmed by 5 bases and J by 5 bases, leaving 16 bases between them. Germline V gene sequence: CDR1 SGHTA, CDR2 FQGNSA.